Here is one T cell receptor beta chain with its context. This CDR3 has 15 residues. Germline CDR1 MDHEN, CDR2 SYDVKM. The V gene lost 0 bases and the J gene lost 5 bases, with 13 bases spanning the gap. Assay: immunoSEQ multiplex PCR; the TCRdb copy retains only in-frame clones and omits some. Among around 150,000 clones listed, about four fifths were seen once. This specimen comes from a study of cytomegalovirus exposure and HLA in healthy donors. This clonotype was obtained from a man aged 25-40 years in good health and CMV-seropositive. Specimen: PBMCs. The chain carries TRBV28 and TRBJ2-5; D possibly corresponds to TRBD1 (6 bases). CDR3 DNA: TGTGCCAGCAGTTTATGGACAGGATCCCGGGAGACCCAGTACTTC. Encoded protein: CASSLWTGSRETQYF.